This TCR beta chain was sequenced for a study of identical twins. Findings and caveats of the study: Out-of-frame sharing of TCR alpha in monozygotic twins was underestimated by models. Those out-of-frame alpha sequences shared by twins showed an excess of low generation probability.

TCRdb re-derived calls from the 5' RACE reads in MiXCR, one entry per CDR3 protein. The profile covers some 500,000 distinct CDR3 sequences, with approximately 9.6% appearing a single time and under 3.5% taken by the ten largest. On this clonotype itself: The antigen is undetermined.

V lost 2 bases and J lost 7, with 12 bases in between. This CDR3 is built from 14 residues. Per the germline V gene, CDR1 is ENHRY and CDR2 is SYGVKD. This sample also belongs to another study, concerning yellow fever vaccine responses in identical twins.

The chain recombines TRBV10-3 with TRBJ2-1; the D gene is possibly TRBD1 (6 bases). This TCR was sampled from a woman between 18 and 29 years old in good health. The source material was PBMCs. Here the CDR3 DNA reads TGTGCCATCAGTGAGATTAGGCAGGGGAATGAGCAGTTCTTC. It encodes CAISEIRQGNEQFF.